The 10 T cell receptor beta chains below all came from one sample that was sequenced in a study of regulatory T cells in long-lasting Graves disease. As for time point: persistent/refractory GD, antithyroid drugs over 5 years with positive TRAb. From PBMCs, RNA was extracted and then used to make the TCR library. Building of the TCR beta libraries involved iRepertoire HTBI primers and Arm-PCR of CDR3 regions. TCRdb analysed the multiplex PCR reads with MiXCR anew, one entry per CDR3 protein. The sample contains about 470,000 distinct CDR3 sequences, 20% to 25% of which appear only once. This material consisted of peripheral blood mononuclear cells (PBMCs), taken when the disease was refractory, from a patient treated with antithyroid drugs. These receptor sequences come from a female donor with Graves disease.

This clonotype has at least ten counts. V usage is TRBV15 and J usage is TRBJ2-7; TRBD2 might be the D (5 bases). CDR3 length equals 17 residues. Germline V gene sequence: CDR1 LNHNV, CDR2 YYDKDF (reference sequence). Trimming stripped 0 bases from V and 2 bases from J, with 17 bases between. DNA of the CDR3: TGTGCCACCAGCAGAGATCATCATCCAGCGGCGGCCTACGAGCAGTACTTC. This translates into CATSRDHHPAAAYEQYF.

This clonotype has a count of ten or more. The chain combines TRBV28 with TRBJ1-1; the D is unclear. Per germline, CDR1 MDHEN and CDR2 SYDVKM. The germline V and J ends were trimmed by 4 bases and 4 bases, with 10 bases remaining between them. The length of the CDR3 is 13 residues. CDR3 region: CASSSLLATEAFF. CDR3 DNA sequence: TGTGCCAGCAGTTCCCTTCTAGCCACTGAAGCTTTCTTT.

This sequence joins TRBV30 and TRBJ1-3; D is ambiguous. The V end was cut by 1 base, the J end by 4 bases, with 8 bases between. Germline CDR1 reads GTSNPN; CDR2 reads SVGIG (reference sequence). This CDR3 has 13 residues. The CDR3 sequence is CAWSGADGNTIYF. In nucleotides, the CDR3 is TGTGCCTGGAGTGGGGCTGACGGAAACACCATATATTTT.

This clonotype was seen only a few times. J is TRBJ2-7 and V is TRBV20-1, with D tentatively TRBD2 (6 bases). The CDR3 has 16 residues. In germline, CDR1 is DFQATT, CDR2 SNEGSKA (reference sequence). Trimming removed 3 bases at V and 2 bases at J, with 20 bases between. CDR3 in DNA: TGCAGTGCTAGGGATCCGGCGACTAGTGCCACCTACGAGCAGTACTTC. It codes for CSARDPATSATYEQYF.

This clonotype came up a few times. The CDR3 sequence: CASSLGRDRTNYGYTF. DNA for the CDR3: TGCGCCAGCAGCTTGGGCCGGGACAGAACTAACTATGGCTACACCTTC. The chain employs TRBV5-1 and TRBJ1-2, with 7 nucleotides matching TRBD1. This CDR3 is built from 16 residues. Trimming took 0 bases from V and 0 from J; bases not matched to a gene: 5. Germline-derived CDR1 and CDR2 are SGHRS and YFSETQ. Combining the CDR3 with reference TRBV5-1 and TRBJ1-2 gives the whole variable domain KAGVTQTPRYLIKTRGQQVTLSCSPISGHRSVSWYQQTPGQGLQFLFEYFSETQRNKGNFPGRFSGRQFSNSRSEMNVSTLELGDSALYLCASSLGRDRTNYGYTFGSGTRLTVV.

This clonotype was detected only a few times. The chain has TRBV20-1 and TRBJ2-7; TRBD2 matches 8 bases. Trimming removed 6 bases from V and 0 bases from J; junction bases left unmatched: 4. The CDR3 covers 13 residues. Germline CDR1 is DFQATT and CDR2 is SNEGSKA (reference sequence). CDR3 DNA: TGCAGTGCCACTAGCGGACTCTCCTACGAGCAGTACTTC. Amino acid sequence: CSATSGLSYEQYF.

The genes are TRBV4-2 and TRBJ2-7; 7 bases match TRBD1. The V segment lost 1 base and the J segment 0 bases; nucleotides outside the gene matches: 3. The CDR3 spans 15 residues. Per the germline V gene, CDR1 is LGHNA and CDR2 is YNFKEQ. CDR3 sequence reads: CASSQATGPSYEQYF. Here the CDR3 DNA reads TGTGCCAGCAGCCAAGCGACAGGGCCCTCCTACGAGCAGTACTTC.

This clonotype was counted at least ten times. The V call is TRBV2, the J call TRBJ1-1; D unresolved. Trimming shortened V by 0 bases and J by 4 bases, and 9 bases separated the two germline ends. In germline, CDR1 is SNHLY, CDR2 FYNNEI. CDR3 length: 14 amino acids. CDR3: CASSEAGVGTEAFF. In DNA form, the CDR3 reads TGTGCCAGCAGTGAAGCCGGGGTGGGCACTGAAGCTTTCTTT.

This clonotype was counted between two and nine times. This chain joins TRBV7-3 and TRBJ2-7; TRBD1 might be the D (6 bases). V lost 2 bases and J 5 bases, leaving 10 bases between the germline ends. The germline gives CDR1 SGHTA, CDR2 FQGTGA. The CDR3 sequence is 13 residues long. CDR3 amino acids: CASSLEQGHEQYF. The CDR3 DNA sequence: TGTGCCAGCAGCTTAGAACAGGGCCACGAGCAGTACTTC.

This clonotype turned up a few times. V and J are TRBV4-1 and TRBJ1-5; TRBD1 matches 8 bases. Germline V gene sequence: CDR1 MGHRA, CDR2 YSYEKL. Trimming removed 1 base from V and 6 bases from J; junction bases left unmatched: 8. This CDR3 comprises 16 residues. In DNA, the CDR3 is TGCGCCAGCAGCCAAGGTTTACAGGGGGAAGGTCAGCCCCAGCATTTT. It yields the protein CASSQGLQGEGQPQHF.